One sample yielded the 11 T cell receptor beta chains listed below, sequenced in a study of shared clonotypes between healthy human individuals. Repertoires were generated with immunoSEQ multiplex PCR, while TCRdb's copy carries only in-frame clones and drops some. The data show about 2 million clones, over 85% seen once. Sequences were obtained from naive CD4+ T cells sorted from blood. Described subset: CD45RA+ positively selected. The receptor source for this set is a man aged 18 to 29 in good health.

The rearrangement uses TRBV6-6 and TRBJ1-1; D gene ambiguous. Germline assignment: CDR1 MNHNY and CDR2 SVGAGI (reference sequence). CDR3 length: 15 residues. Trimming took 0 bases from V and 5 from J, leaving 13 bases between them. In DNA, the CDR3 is TGTGCCAGCAGTTACTCGATCCCGGAGGTGACTGAAGCTTTCTTT. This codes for CASSYSIPEVTEAFF.

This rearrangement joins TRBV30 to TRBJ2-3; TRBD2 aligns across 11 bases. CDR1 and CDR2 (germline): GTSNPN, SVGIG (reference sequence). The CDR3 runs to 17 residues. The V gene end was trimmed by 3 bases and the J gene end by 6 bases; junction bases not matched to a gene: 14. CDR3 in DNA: TGTGCCTGGAGATCCCCCAAAGGACTAGCGGGCGCTGATACGCAGTATTTT. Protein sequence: CAWRSPKGLAGADTQYF.

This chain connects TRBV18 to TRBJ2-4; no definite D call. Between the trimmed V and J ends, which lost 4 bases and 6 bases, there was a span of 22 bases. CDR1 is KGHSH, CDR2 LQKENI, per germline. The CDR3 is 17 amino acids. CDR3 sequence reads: CASSLYRDSIWGNIQYF. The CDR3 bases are TGTGCCAGCTCACTCTATCGAGACTCGATCTGGGGAAACATTCAGTACTTC.

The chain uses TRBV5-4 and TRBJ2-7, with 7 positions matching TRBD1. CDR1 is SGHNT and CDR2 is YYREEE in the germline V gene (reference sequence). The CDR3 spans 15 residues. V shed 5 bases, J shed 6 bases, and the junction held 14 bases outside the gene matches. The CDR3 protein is CASSLQGPINVEQYF. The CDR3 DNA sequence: TGTGCCAGCAGTTTACAGGGGCCAATTAATGTCGAGCAGTACTTC.

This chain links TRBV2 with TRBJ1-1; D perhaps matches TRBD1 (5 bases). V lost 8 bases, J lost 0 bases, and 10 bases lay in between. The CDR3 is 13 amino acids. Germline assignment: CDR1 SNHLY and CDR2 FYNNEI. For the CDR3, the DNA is TGTGCCAGCGCCCGGGGGGTGAACACTGAAGCTTTCTTT. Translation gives CASARGVNTEAFF.

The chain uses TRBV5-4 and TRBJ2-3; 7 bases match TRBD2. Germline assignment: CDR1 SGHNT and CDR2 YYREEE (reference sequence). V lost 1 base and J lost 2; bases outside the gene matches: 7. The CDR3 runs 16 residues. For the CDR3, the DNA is TGTGCCAGCAGCTTGCTCTGGCGGGGGACCACAGATACGCAGTATTTT. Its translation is CASSLLWRGTTDTQYF.

CDR3 protein: CASSPLAGAGETQYF. The CDR3 coding sequence is TGTGCCAGCTCACCACTAGCGGGGGCCGGAGAGACCCAGTACTTC. The chain couples TRBV18 to TRBJ2-5; 9 bases are a match to TRBD2. Trimming cost V 1 base and J 4 bases; bases outside gene matches: 4. Germline V CDR1 and CDR2: KGHSH, LQKENI. The CDR3 length is 15 residues.

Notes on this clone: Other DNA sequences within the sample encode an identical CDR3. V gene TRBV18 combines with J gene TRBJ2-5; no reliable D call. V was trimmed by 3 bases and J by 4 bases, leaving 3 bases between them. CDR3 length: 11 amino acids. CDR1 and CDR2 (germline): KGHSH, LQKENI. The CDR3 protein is CASSPSETQYF. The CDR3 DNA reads TGTGCCAGCTCACCTTCAGAGACCCAGTACTTC.

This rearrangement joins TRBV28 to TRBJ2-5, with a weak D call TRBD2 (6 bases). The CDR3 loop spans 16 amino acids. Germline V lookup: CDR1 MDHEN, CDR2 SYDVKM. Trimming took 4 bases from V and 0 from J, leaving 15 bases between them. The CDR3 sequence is CASSSGGGLYQETQYF. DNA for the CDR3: TGTGCCAGCAGTTCTGGGGGAGGTCTATACCAAGAGACCCAGTACTTC.

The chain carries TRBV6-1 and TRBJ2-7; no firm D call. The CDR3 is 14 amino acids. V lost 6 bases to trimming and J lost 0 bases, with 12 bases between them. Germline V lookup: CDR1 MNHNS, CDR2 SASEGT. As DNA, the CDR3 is TGTGCCAGCAGCGCCGAGAGGAGCTCCTACGAGCAGTACTTC. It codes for CASSAERSSYEQYF.

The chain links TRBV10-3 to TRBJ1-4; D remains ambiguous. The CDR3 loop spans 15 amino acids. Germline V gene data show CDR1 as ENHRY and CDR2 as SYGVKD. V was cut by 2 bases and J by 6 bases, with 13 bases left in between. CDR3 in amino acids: CAISETDVGDEKLFF. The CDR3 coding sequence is TGTGCCATCAGTGAGACGGATGTCGGGGATGAAAAACTGTTTTTT.